This is a list of T cell receptor beta chains from one sample in a study of CD8+ T cells in alopecia areata. TCRdb's copy holds only in-frame clones and misses some; the assay was immunoSEQ multiplex PCR. The table includes more than 8,500 clones, approximately 61% detected once. The sequenced sample consisted of skin. The receptors here all came from a human donor with alopecia areata. Both conserved end residues are part of each CDR3. Fields, in order: clone size, V gene, J gene, D gene, CDR3 DNA, CDR3 protein. The D gene is left open where the match is weak. Size tells how often a clone was seen (once, few, many) or the class of an expanded clone, and some rows leave it out.

NA	TRBV28	TRBJ1-2	NA	TGTGCCAGCAGAGATACCCCGGTCGCCTATGGCTACACCTTC	CASRDTPVAYGYTF
NA	TRBV7-2	TRBJ1-3	NA	TGTGCCAGCAGCTTAAATTGGGAGGGAAACACCATATATTTT	CASSLNWEGNTIYF
once	TRBV27	TRBJ2-1	TRBD1	TGTGCCAGTCGGGGACAGCCGAACAATGAGCAGTTCTTC	CASRGQPNNEQFF
few	TRBV7-2	TRBJ1-2	NA	TGTGCCAGCAGCTTAGGGGACGGACCTAACTATGGCTACACCTTC	CASSLGDGPNYGYTF
NA	TRBV5-1	TRBJ2-7	NA	TGCGCCAGCAGCTTGGCCCCGGGACAAAACTACGAGCAGTACTTC	CASSLAPGQNYEQYF
NA	TRBV7-9	TRBJ2-1	NA	TGTGCCAGCAGCTTAGGGCTAGCAAATGAGCAGTTCTTC	CASSLGLANEQFF
NA	TRBV27	TRBJ2-7	NA	TGTGCCAGCAGTTTAAAAGGATTTGCCGTCTACGAGCAGTACTTC	CASSLKGFAVYEQYF
NA	TRBV10-2	TRBJ1-1	TRBD1	TGCGCCAGCATAAACGGGACAGGGGGAATGGGGACTGAAGCTTTCTTT	CASINGTGGMGTEAFF
NA	TRBV5-8	TRBJ2-7	NA	TGTGCCAGCAGCTTCCTTGCCTACGAGCAGTACTTC	CASSFLAYEQYF
NA	TRBV28	TRBJ1-5	NA	TGTGCCAGCAACGAGTGGCAGGGGAATCAGCCCCAGCATTTT	CASNEWQGNQPQHF
NA	TRBV6-5	TRBJ1-1	NA	TGTGCCAGCAGTTCCTTCCCTAGTGGGGCAAACACTGAAGCTTTCTTT	CASSSFPSGANTEAFF
NA	TRBV6-6	TRBJ2-6	NA	TGTGCCAGCAGTTCTCAGGGAAGCTCTGGGGCCAACGTCCTGACTTTC	CASSSQGSSGANVLTF
large	TRBV13	TRBJ2-7	TRBD1	TGTGCCAGCAGCTTGACCGGACAGGGGGCTTACGAGCAGTACTTC	CASSLTGQGAYEQYF